This paragraph covers one T cell receptor (beta chain) sequence. TCRdb independently ran MiXCR on the 5' RACE reads; one entry per CDR3 protein. The sample records about 64,000 distinct CDR3 sequences, 13% being singletons. This entry belongs to a study of early T cells in non-severe SARS-CoV-2 infection. This CDR3 spans 15 amino acids. Unmatched junction bases numbered 8, after V lost 1 base and J lost 6 bases. In germline, CDR1 is SQVTM, CDR2 ANQGSEA. The sample was whole blood. The J gene is TRBJ2-2, the V gene TRBV29-1; 7 nucleotides align to TRBD1. The origin of this receptor is an adult who was a healthcare worker with PCR-confirmed SARS-CoV-2 infection or an uninfected control (not recorded which). The CDR3 region is CSVEGPTGKAGELFF. Here the CDR3 DNA reads TGCAGCGTTGAAGGCCCGACAGGGAAGGCCGGGGAGCTGTTTTTT.